Listed below are T cell receptor beta chains from one sample, sequenced in a study of T cell responses to AZD1222 COVID-19 vaccine. The method was immunoSEQ multiplex PCR; TCRdb's version includes in-frame clones alone and lacks a portion of them. The data contain some 96,000 clones, around 85% of them seen just once; the ten biggest clones take up around 14%. Here the sequenced sample was peripheral blood, taken 28 days after the second AZD1222 dose. Receptor source: an adult who received the AZD1222 COVID-19 vaccine. Each CDR3 is given with its conserved first and last residue. Each record gives: J gene, D gene, V gene, clone size, CDR3 protein, CDR3 DNA. D genes are given only for firm matches. Not all rows give a size; the values are once, few, many and, for expanded clones, a class.

j_gene: TRBJ1-5
d_gene: -
v_gene: TRBV12-2
abundance: -
CDR3aa: CASRLVRGQEVSNQPQHF
CDR3nt: TGTGCAAGTCGCTTAGTGAGAGGGCAGGAGGTTAGCAATCAGCCCCAGCATTTT

j_gene: TRBJ1-4
d_gene: -
v_gene: TRBV18
abundance: -
CDR3aa: CASSPEFSLDEKLFF
CDR3nt: TGTGCCAGCTCACCAGAGTTCAGCCTGGATGAAAAACTGTTTTTT

j_gene: TRBJ2-7
d_gene: -
v_gene: TRBV5-1
abundance: -
CDR3aa: CASSLASGYEQYF
CDR3nt: TGCGCCAGCAGCTTGGCGTCAGGATACGAGCAGTACTTC

j_gene: TRBJ2-3
d_gene: -
v_gene: TRBV29-1
abundance: -
CDR3aa: CSVGAGRGSTDTQYF
CDR3nt: TGCAGCGTGGGGGCGGGGCGGGGGAGCACAGATACGCAGTATTTT

j_gene: TRBJ1-6
d_gene: TRBD1
v_gene: TRBV19
abundance: -
CDR3aa: CASSGTANSPLHF
CDR3nt: TGTGCCAGTAGTGGGACAGCCAATTCACCCCTCCACTTT

j_gene: TRBJ2-2
d_gene: -
v_gene: TRBV9
abundance: -
CDR3aa: CASSVGAPGELFF
CDR3nt: TGTGCCAGCAGCGTAGGGGCTCCCGGGGAGCTGTTTTTT

j_gene: TRBJ2-1
d_gene: -
v_gene: TRBV24-1
abundance: few
CDR3aa: CATSGGQSSYNEQFF
CDR3nt: TGTGCCACCTCGGGCGGGCAAAGCTCCTACAATGAGCAGTTCTTC

j_gene: TRBJ2-6
d_gene: -
v_gene: TRBV7-2
abundance: few
CDR3aa: CASSLAFRWGGANVLTF
CDR3nt: TGTGCCAGCAGCTTAGCTTTTCGTTGGGGTGGGGCCAACGTCCTGACTTTC

j_gene: TRBJ1-6
d_gene: -
v_gene: TRBV3-1/TRBV3-2
abundance: -
CDR3aa: CASSTGQTNSPLHF
CDR3nt: TGTGCCAGCAGCACTGGACAGACGAATTCACCCCTCCACTTT

j_gene: TRBJ2-3
d_gene: TRBD2
v_gene: TRBV27
abundance: once
CDR3aa: CASSSSAGFTDTQYF
CDR3nt: TGTGCCAGCAGTTCGTCAGCGGGGTTCACAGATACGCAGTATTTT

j_gene: TRBJ2-1
d_gene: TRBD1
v_gene: TRBV30
abundance: -
CDR3aa: CAWSEAWTGEQFF
CDR3nt: TGTGCCTGGAGTGAAGCCTGGACAGGAGAGCAGTTCTTC

j_gene: TRBJ1-1
d_gene: TRBD1
v_gene: TRBV4-1
abundance: once
CDR3aa: CASSRTDRGETNTEAFF
CDR3nt: TGCGCCAGCAGCCGGACAGACAGGGGGGAGACGAACACTGAAGCTTTCTTT

j_gene: TRBJ2-1
d_gene: TRBD1
v_gene: TRBV18
abundance: -
CDR3aa: CASSPPGQNYNEQFF
CDR3nt: TGTGCCAGCTCACCGCCGGGACAGAACTACAATGAGCAGTTCTTC

j_gene: TRBJ1-1
d_gene: TRBD1
v_gene: TRBV6-5
abundance: -
CDR3aa: CASSYSPGGNTEAFF
CDR3nt: TGTGCCAGCAGTTACTCTCCAGGGGGAAACACTGAAGCTTTCTTT

j_gene: TRBJ2-1
d_gene: TRBD2
v_gene: TRBV2
abundance: -
CDR3aa: CASSDIGLVEQFF
CDR3nt: TGTGCCAGCAGTGATATCGGACTAGTGGAGCAGTTCTTC

j_gene: TRBJ2-6
d_gene: -
v_gene: TRBV9
abundance: -
CDR3aa: CASSDWPWGFLTF
CDR3nt: TGTGCCAGCAGCGATTGGCCCTGGGGATTCCTGACTTTC

j_gene: TRBJ1-1
d_gene: -
v_gene: TRBV28
abundance: -
CDR3aa: CASSLSSTEAFF
CDR3nt: TGTGCCAGCAGTTTATCGAGCACTGAAGCTTTCTTT

j_gene: TRBJ2-7
d_gene: TRBD2
v_gene: TRBV29-1
abundance: -
CDR3aa: CSVVGTSGRSSEQYF
CDR3nt: TGCAGCGTTGTCGGAACTAGCGGGAGATCCTCCGAGCAGTACTTC

j_gene: TRBJ2-7
d_gene: -
v_gene: TRBV7-2
abundance: -
CDR3aa: CASSLNGDFYEQYF
CDR3nt: TGTGCCAGCAGCTTAAATGGGGACTTCTACGAGCAGTACTTC

j_gene: TRBJ2-7
d_gene: -
v_gene: TRBV2
abundance: few
CDR3aa: CASSELAREQYF
CDR3nt: TGTGCCAGCAGTGAGTTAGCGAGAGAGCAGTACTTC

j_gene: TRBJ2-1
d_gene: -
v_gene: TRBV2
abundance: -
CDR3aa: CASSAKGFNNEQFF
CDR3nt: TGTGCCAGCAGTGCGAAGGGATTCAACAATGAGCAGTTCTTC

j_gene: TRBJ2-7
d_gene: -
v_gene: TRBV6-5
abundance: -
CDR3aa: CASSPTGTVYEQYF
CDR3nt: TGTGCCAGCAGTCCGACCGGGACGGTCTACGAGCAGTACTTC

j_gene: TRBJ1-1
d_gene: -
v_gene: TRBV6-1
abundance: -
CDR3aa: CASSELAGSGAEAFF
CDR3nt: TGTGCCAGCAGTGAATTGGCGGGTTCTGGTGCTGAAGCTTTCTTT

j_gene: TRBJ2-3
d_gene: -
v_gene: TRBV1
abundance: -
CDR3aa: CTSSQVVDSTDTQYF
CDR3nt: TGCACCAGCAGCCAAGTGGTGGACAGTACAGATACGCAGTATTTT

j_gene: TRBJ1-1
d_gene: -
v_gene: TRBV5-1
abundance: -
CDR3aa: CASSLSPVGGAIVSTEAFF
CDR3nt: TGCGCCAGCAGCTTGTCCCCTGTTGGGGGGGCTATTGTATCCACTGAAGCTTTCTTT

j_gene: TRBJ2-3
d_gene: -
v_gene: TRBV24-1
abundance: -
CDR3aa: CATSEMTRDTQYF
CDR3nt: TGTGCCACCAGTGAGATGACACGGGATACGCAGTATTTT

j_gene: TRBJ1-2
d_gene: -
v_gene: TRBV2
abundance: once
CDR3aa: CASTQGRGAGYGYTF
CDR3nt: TGTGCCAGCACCCAAGGGCGGGGCGCTGGGTATGGCTACACCTTC

j_gene: TRBJ1-1
d_gene: TRBD1
v_gene: TRBV18
abundance: -
CDR3aa: CASSPGTVMGPTEAFF
CDR3nt: TGTGCCAGCTCACCAGGGACAGTTATGGGCCCCACTGAAGCTTTCTTT

j_gene: TRBJ2-7
d_gene: -
v_gene: TRBV3-1/TRBV3-2
abundance: -
CDR3aa: CASSQYSYEQYF
CDR3nt: TGTGCCAGCAGCCAATACTCCTACGAGCAGTACTTC

j_gene: TRBJ1-5
d_gene: -
v_gene: TRBV19
abundance: -
CDR3aa: CASTPAGVQPQHF
CDR3nt: TGTGCCAGTACCCCGGCAGGGGTTCAGCCCCAGCATTTT

j_gene: TRBJ1-5
d_gene: -
v_gene: TRBV5-1
abundance: -
CDR3aa: CASSADGSNQPQHF
CDR3nt: TGCGCCAGCAGTGCGGATGGGAGCAATCAGCCCCAGCATTTT

j_gene: TRBJ1-2
d_gene: -
v_gene: TRBV5-1
abundance: -
CDR3aa: CASSLEGASFYGYTF
CDR3nt: TGCGCCAGCAGCTTGGAGGGTGCCTCCTTCTATGGCTACACCTTC

j_gene: TRBJ1-1
d_gene: -
v_gene: TRBV5-6
abundance: -
CDR3aa: CASSPIERTEAFF
CDR3nt: TGTGCCAGCAGCCCTATCGAACGGACTGAAGCTTTCTTT

j_gene: TRBJ1-2
d_gene: -
v_gene: TRBV12-3/TRBV12-4
abundance: once
CDR3aa: CASSPQGQRGYTF
CDR3nt: TGTGCCAGCAGTCCCCAGGGTCAACGTGGCTACACCTTC

j_gene: TRBJ2-2
d_gene: -
v_gene: TRBV5-1
abundance: -
CDR3aa: CASSLNALRTGELFF
CDR3nt: TGCGCCAGCAGCTTGAACGCCCTCCGTACCGGGGAGCTGTTTTTT

j_gene: TRBJ2-3
d_gene: -
v_gene: TRBV24-1
abundance: few
CDR3aa: CATSVGGISTDTQYF
CDR3nt: TGTGCCACCAGTGTAGGCGGGATCAGCACAGATACGCAGTATTTT

j_gene: TRBJ1-6
d_gene: -
v_gene: TRBV5-1
abundance: -
CDR3aa: CASSPDGTVGSPLHF
CDR3nt: TGCGCCAGCAGCCCGGACGGGACCGTGGGTTCACCCCTCCACTTT

j_gene: TRBJ1-2
d_gene: -
v_gene: TRBV5-1
abundance: once
CDR3aa: CASSLGGRTQGGRVGYTF
CDR3nt: TGCGCCAGCAGCTTGGGGGGACGCACACAGGGTGGCCGAGTTGGCTACACCTTC

j_gene: TRBJ1-1
d_gene: -
v_gene: TRBV7-8
abundance: few
CDR3aa: CASSGGGTEAFF
CDR3nt: TGTGCCAGCAGCGGGGGGGGCACTGAAGCTTTCTTT

j_gene: TRBJ2-1
d_gene: -
v_gene: TRBV20-1
abundance: -
CDR3aa: CSASQSGFNEQFF
CDR3nt: TGCAGTGCTAGTCAAAGTGGCTTCAATGAGCAGTTCTTC

j_gene: TRBJ1-5
d_gene: -
v_gene: TRBV6-5
abundance: once
CDR3aa: CASSPGRSNQPQHF
CDR3nt: TGTGCCAGCAGCCCCGGGCGGTCCAATCAGCCCCAGCATTTT

j_gene: TRBJ2-5
d_gene: -
v_gene: TRBV9
abundance: -
CDR3aa: CASSVGLGAQETQYF
CDR3nt: TGTGCCAGCAGCGTAGGTCTGGGGGCGCAAGAGACCCAGTACTTC

j_gene: TRBJ2-7
d_gene: -
v_gene: TRBV27
abundance: -
CDR3aa: CASSLAQGYEQYF
CDR3nt: TGTGCCAGCAGTTTAGCCCAGGGTTACGAGCAGTACTTC

j_gene: TRBJ1-2
d_gene: -
v_gene: TRBV5-4
abundance: -
CDR3aa: CASSLERREGGYTF
CDR3nt: TGTGCCAGCAGCTTGGAACGCCGCGAGGGGGGCTACACCTTC

j_gene: TRBJ1-3
d_gene: -
v_gene: TRBV19
abundance: once
CDR3aa: CASTLSASGNTIYF
CDR3nt: TGTGCGAGTACTCTGTCAGCCTCTGGAAACACCATATATTTT

j_gene: TRBJ2-2
d_gene: -
v_gene: TRBV18
abundance: -
CDR3aa: CASSPPRGGELFF
CDR3nt: TGTGCCAGCTCACCACCGCGCGGTGGGGAGCTGTTTTTT

j_gene: TRBJ1-6
d_gene: TRBD1
v_gene: TRBV6-5
abundance: few
CDR3aa: CASRSGGTGISPLHF
CDR3nt: TGTGCCAGCCGATCGGGTGGGACAGGGATTTCACCCCTCCACTTT

j_gene: TRBJ1-4
d_gene: -
v_gene: TRBV7-9
abundance: -
CDR3aa: CASSPGEFRLLFF
CDR3nt: TGTGCCAGCAGCCCGGGGGAATTTCGTTTGCTGTTTTTT